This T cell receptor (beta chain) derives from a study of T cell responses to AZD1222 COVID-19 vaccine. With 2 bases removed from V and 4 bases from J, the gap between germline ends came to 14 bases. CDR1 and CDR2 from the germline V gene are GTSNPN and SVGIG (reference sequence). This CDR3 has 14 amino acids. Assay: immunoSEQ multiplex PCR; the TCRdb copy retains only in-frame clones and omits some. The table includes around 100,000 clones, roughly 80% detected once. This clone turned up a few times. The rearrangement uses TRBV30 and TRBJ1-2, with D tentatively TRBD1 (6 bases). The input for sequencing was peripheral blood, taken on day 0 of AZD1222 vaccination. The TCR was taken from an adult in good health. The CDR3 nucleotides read TGTGCCTGGAGTCTACAGACAGGTAGCTATGGCTACACCTTC. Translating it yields CAWSLQTGSYGYTF.